This T cell receptor (beta chain) is drawn from a study of shared clonotypes between healthy human individuals. Study-level background: The study enrolled a couple of women and a few men aged 18 to 49.

CD45RO-negative, CCR7-selected cells formed the naive CD8 fraction, which excluded terminally differentiated effector memory CD45RA+ cells. Donors, without exception, were Caucasian adults residing in Nashville, Tennessee. Study-wide findings and caveats: Depth of sequencing was expected to influence donor clonotype sharing. The naive CD4 repertoires of several donors were compared, and roughly 5% of clonotypes were shared.

The germline CDR1 and CDR2 sequences are SGHTA and FQGNSA. CDR3 length: 16 amino acids. V was trimmed by 0 bases and J by 1 base, leaving 12 bases between them. A word on this clone: Its cognate antigen is unknown. Distinct nucleotide sequences in the sample also encode this CDR3.

The table came from immunoSEQ multiplex PCR; TCRdb's copy has only in-frame clones and leaves some out. The data contain about 2 million clones, roughly 95% of them singletons. Sample: naive CD8+ T cells sorted from blood. The chain uses TRBV7-2 and TRBJ1-1; no clear D gene. The receptor was derived from a man aged 18 to 29 in good health. CDR3 in DNA: TGTGCCAGCAGCTTAGCGCTAGAGGGCCGGAACACTGAAGCTTTCTTT. As protein: CASSLALEGRNTEAFF.